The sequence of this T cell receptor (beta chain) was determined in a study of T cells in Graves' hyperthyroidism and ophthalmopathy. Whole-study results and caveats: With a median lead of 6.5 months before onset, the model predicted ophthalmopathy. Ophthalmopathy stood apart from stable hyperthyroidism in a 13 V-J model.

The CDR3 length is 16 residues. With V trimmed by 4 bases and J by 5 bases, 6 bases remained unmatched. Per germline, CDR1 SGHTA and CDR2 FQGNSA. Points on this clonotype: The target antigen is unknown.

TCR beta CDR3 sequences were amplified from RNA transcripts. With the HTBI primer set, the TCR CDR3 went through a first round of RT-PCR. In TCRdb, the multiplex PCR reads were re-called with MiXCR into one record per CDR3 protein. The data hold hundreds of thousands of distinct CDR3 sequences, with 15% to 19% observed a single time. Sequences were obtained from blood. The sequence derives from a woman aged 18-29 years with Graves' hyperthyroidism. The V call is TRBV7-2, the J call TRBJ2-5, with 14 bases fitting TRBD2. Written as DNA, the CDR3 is TGTGCCAGCAGCTCGACTAGCGGGGGGGCGTGGGAGACCCAGTACTTC. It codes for CASSSTSGGAWETQYF.